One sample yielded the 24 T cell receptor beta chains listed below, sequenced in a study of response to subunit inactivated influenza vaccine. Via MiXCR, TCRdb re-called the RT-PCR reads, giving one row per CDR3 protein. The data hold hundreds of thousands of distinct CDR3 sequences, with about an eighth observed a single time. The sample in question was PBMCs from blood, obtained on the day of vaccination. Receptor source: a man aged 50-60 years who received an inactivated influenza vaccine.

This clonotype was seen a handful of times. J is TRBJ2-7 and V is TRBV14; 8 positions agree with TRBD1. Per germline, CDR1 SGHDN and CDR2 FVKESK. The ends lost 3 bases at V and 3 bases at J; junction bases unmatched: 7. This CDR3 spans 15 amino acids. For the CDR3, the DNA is TGTGCCAGCAGCCACGGTGCTGGACAGGGCTACGAGCAGTACTTC. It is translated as CASSHGAGQGYEQYF.

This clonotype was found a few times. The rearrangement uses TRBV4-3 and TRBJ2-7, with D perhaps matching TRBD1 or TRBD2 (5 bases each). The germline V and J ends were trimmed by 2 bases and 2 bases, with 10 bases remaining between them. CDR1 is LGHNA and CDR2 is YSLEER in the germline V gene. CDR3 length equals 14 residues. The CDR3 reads CASSQRDGPYEQYF. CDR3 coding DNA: TGCGCCAGCAGCCAAAGGGACGGACCCTACGAGCAGTACTTC.

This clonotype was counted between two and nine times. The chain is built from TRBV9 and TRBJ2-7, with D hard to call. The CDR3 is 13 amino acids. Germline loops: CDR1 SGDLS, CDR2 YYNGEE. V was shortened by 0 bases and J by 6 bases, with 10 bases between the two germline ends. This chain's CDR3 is CASSVARSSEQYF. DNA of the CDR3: TGTGCCAGCAGCGTAGCCCGATCGAGCGAGCAGTACTTC.

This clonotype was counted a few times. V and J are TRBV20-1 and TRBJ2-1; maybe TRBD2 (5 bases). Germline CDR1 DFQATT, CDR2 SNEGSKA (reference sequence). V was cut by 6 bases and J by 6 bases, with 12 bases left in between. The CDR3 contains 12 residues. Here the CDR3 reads CSALLGSNEQFF. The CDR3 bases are TGCAGTGCCCTACTAGGGAGCAATGAGCAGTTCTTC.

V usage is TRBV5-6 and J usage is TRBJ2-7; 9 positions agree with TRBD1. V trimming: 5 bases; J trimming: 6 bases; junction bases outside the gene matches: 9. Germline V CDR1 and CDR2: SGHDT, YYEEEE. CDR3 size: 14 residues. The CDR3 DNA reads TGTGCCAGCAGTTTTTTTGACAGGGGGACCGAGCAGTACTTC. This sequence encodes CASSFFDRGTEQYF.

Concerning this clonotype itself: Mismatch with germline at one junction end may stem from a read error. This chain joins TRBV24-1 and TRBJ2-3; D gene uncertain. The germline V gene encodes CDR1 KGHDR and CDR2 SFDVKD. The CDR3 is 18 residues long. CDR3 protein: CATSDPSRPAPPGDTRYF. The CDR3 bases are TGTGCCACCAGTGATCCTTCCCGTCCGGCCCCCCCTGGAGATACGCGGTATTTT.

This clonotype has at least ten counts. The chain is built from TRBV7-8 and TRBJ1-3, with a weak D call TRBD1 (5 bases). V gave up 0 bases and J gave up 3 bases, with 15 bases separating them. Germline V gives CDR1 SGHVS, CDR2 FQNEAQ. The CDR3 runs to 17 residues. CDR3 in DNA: TGTGCCAGCAGCTTAGCTGTGGGTTGGACACTTGGAAACACCATATATTTT. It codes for CASSLAVGWTLGNTIYF.

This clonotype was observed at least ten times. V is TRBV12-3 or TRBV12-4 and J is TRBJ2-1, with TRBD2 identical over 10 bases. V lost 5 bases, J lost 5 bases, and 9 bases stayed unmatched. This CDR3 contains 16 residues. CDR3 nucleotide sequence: TGTGCCAGCAGTCGTCTAGCGGGGGCCAAAAACAATGAGCAGTTCTTC. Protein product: CASSRLAGAKNNEQFF.

The CDR3 nucleotides are TGTGCCAGCAGCGACAGGGGGGGAAATTCACCCCTCCACTTT. Protein: CASSDRGGNSPLHF. This chain uses TRBV6-1 with TRBJ1-6, with 9 positions matching TRBD1. The trim removed 6 bases at V and 7 bases at J, leaving 4 bases unmatched. CDR1 MNHNS and CDR2 SASEGT come from the germline V gene. CDR3 length equals 14 residues.

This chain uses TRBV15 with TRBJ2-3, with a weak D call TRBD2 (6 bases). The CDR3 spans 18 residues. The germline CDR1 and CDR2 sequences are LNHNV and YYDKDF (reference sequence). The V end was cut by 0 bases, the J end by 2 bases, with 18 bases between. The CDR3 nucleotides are TGTGCCACCAGCAGAGAACGGTGGGCGGGGAGGCCCACAGATACGCAGTATTTT. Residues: CATSRERWAGRPTDTQYF.

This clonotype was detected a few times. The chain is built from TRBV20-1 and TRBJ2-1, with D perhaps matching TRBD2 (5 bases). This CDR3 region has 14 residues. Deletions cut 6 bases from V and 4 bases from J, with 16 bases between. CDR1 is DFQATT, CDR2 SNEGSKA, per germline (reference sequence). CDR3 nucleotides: TGCAGTGCCCGAACGGATAGGACTTACAATGAGCAGTTCTTC. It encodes CSARTDRTYNEQFF.

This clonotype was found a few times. The CDR3 sequence is CASSQEKGTSGSYEQYF. CDR3 DNA sequence: TGCGCCAGCAGCCAAGAAAAGGGGACTAGCGGTTCCTACGAGCAGTACTTC. The chain has TRBV4-3 and TRBJ2-7, with 11 bases lining up with TRBD2. The V segment lost 0 bases and the J segment 1 base; nucleotides outside the gene matches: 5. Per the germline V gene, CDR1 is LGHNA and CDR2 is YSLEER. This CDR3 has 17 residues.

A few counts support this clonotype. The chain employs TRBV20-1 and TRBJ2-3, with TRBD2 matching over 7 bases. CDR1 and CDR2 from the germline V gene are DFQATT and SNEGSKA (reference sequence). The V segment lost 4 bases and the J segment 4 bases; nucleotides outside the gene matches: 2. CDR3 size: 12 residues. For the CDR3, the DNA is TGCAGTGCTAACCGGGAGGCAGATACGCAGTATTTT. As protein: CSANREADTQYF.

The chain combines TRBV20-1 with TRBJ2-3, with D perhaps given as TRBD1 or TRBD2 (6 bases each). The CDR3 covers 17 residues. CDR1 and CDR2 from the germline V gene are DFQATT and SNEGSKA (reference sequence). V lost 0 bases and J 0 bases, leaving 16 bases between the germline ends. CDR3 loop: CSARDWRGTPSTDTQYF. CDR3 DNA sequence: TGCAGTGCTAGAGATTGGAGGGGGACACCTAGCACAGATACGCAGTATTTT.

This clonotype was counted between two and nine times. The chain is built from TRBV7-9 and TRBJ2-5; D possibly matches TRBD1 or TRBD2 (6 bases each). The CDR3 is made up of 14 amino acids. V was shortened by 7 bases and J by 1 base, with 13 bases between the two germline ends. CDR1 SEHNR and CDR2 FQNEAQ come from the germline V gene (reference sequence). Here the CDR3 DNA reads TGTGCCAGCATGGGGGGCCTGCTCCAAGAGACCCAGTACTTC. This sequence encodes CASMGGLLQETQYF.

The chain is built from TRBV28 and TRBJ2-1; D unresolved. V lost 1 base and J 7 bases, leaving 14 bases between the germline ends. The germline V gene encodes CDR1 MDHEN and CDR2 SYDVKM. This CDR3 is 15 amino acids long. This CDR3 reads CASSLFRAIGNEQFF. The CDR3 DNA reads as TGTGCCAGCAGTTTATTTAGGGCGATTGGGAATGAGCAGTTCTTC. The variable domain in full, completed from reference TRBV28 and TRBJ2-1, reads DVKVTQSSRYLVKRTGEKVFLECVQDMDHENMFWYRQDPGLGLRLIYFSYDVKMKEKGDIPEGYSVSREKKERFSLILESASTNQTSMYLCASSLFRAIGNEQFFGPGTRLTVL.

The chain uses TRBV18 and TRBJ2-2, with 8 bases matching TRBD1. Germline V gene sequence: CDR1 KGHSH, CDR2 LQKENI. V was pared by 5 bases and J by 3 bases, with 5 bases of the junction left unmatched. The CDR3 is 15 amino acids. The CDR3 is CASSDRGLDTGELFF. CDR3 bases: TGTGCCAGCTCAGACAGGGGTCTGGACACCGGGGAGCTGTTTTTT.

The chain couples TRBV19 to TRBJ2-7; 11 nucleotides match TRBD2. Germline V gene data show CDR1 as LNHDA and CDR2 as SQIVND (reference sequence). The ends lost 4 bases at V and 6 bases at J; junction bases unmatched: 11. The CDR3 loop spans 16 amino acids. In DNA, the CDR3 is TGTGCCAGTAGTACTCTGGAACTAGCGGGAGAACGCGAGCAGTACTTC. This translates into CASSTLELAGEREQYF. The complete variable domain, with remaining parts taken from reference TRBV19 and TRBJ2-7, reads DGGITQSPKYLFRKEGQNVTLSCEQNLNHDAMYWYRQDPGQGLRLIYYSQIVNDFQKGDIAEGYSVSREKKESFPLTVTSAQKNPTAFYLCASSTLELAGEREQYFGPGTRLTVT.

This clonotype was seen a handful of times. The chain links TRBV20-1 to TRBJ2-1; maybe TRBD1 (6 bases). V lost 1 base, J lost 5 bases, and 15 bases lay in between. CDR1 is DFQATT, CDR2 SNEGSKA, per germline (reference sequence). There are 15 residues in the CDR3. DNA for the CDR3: TGCAGTGCTAGAGCCCCCCAGGGGCGGAACAATGAGCAGTTCTTC. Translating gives CSARAPQGRNNEQFF.

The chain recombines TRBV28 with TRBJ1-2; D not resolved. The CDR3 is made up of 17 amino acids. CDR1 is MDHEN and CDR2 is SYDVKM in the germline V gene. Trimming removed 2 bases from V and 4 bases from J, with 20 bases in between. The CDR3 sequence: CASSLVFGPSDRYGYTF. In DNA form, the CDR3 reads TGTGCCAGCAGTTTAGTATTTGGGCCGTCCGACCGCTATGGCTACACCTTC.

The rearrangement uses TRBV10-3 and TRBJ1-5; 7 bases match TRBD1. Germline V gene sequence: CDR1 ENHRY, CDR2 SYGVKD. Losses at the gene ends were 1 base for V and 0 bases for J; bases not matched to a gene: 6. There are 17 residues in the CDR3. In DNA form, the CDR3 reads TGTGCCATCAGTGAGTACTCCGGGACAGATAGCAATCAGCCCCAGCATTTT. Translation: CAISEYSGTDSNQPQHF.

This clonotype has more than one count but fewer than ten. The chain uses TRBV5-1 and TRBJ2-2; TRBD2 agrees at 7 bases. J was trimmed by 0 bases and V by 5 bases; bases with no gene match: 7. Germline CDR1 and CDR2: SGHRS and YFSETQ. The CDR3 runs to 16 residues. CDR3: CASSGLAATNTGELFF. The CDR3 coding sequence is TGCGCCAGCAGTGGCCTAGCGGCCACGAACACCGGGGAGCTGTTTTTT.

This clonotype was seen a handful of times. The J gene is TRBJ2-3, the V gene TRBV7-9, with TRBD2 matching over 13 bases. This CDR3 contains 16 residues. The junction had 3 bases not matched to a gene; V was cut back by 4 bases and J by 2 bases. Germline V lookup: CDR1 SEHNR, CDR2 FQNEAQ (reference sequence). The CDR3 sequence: CASSWTSGGNTDTQYF. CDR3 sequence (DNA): TGTGCCAGCAGCTGGACTAGCGGGGGTAACACAGATACGCAGTATTTT.

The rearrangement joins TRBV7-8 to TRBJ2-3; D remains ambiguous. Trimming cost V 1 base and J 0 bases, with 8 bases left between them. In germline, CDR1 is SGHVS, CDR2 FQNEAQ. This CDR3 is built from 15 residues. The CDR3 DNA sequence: TGTGCCAGCAGCTTAGTAGGGTTTAGCACAGATACGCAGTATTTT. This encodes CASSLVGFSTDTQYF.